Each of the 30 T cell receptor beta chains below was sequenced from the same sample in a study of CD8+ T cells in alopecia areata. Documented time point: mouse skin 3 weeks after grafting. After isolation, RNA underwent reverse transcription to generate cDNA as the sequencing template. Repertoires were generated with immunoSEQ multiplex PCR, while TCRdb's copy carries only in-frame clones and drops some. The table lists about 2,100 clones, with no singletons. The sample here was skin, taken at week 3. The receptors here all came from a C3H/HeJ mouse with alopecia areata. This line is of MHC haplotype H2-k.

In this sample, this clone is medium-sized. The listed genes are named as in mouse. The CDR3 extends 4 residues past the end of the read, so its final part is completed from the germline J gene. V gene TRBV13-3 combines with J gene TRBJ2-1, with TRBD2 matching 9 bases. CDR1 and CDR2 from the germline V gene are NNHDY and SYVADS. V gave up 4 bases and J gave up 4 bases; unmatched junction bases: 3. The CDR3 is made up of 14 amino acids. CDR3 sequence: CASSPGGGYAEQFF. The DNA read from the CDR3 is TGTGCCAGCAGTCCTGGGGGGGGGTATGCT.

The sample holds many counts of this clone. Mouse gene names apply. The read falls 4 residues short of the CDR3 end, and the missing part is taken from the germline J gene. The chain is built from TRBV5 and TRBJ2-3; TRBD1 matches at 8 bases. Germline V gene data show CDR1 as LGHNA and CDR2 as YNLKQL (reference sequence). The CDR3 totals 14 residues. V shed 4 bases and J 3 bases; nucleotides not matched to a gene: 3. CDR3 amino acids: CASSPQGAAETLYF. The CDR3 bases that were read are TGTGCCAGCAGCCCCCAGGGGGCCGCAGAA.

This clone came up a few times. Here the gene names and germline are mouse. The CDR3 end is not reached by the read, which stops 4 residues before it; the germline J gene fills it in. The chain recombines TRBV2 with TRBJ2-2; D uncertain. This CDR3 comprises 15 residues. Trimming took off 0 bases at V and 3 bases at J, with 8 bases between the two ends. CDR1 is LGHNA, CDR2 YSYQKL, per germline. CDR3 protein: CASSQDLGYTGQLYF. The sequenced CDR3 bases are TGTGCCAGCAGCCAAGATTTGGGTTACACCGGG.

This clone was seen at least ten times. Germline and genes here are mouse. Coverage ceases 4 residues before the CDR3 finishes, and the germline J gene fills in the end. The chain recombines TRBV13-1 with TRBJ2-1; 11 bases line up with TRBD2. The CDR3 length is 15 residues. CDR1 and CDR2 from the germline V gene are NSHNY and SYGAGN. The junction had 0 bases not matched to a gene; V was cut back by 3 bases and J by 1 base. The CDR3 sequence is CASSGLGGNYAEQFF. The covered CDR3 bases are TGTGCCAGCAGTGGACTGGGGGGGAACTATGCT.

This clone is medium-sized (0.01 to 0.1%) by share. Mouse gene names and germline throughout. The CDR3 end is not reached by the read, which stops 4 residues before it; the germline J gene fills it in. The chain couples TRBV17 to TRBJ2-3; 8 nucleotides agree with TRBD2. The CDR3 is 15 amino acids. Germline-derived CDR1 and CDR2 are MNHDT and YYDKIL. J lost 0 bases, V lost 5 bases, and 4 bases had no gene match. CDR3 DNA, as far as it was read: TGTGCTAGCAGTCGGACTGGGACTAGTGCAGAA. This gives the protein CASSRTGTSAE. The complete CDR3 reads CASSRTGTSAETLYF.

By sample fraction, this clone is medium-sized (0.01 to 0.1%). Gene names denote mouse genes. Here the CDR3 reads CASSSPGTGGYAEQFF. Incomplete CDR3 DNA: TGTGCTAGCAGTAGTCCCGGGACTGGGGGCTATGCT. The rearrangement joins TRBV17 to TRBJ2-1, with 11 bases aligning to TRBD2. The observed sequence ends 4 residues before the CDR3 terminus, with the missing tail filled in from the germline J gene. From germline, CDR1 is MNHDT and CDR2 YYDKIL. V trimming: 3 bases; J trimming: 3 bases; junction bases outside the gene matches: 4. The CDR3 covers 16 residues.

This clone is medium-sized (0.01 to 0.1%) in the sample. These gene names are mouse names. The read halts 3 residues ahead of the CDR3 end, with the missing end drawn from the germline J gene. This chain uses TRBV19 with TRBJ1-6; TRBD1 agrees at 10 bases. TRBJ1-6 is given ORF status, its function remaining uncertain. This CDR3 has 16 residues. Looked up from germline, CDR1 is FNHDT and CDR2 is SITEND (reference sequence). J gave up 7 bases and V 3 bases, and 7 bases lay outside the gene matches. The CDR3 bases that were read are TGTGCCAGCAGTAACCGGGACAGGGGAACGAATTCGCCC. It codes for CASSNRDRGTNSP. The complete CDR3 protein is CASSNRDRGTNSPLYF.

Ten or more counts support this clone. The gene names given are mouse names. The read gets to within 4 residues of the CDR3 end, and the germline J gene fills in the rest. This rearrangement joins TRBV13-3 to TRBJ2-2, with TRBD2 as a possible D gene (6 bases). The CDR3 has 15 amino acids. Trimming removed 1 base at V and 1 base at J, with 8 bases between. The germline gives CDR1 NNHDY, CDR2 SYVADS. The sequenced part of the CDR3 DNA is TGTGCCAGCAGTGATTTGGGGGTAAACACCGGG. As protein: CASSDLGVNTG. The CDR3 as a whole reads CASSDLGVNTGQLYF.

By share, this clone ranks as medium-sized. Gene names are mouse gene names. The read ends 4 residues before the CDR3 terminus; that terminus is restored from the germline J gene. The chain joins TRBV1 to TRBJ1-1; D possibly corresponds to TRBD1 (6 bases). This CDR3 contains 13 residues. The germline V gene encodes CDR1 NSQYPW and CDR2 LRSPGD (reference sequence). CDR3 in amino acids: CTCSAEGGPEVFF. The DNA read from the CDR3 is TGCACCTGCAGTGCAGAAGGGGGGCCA.

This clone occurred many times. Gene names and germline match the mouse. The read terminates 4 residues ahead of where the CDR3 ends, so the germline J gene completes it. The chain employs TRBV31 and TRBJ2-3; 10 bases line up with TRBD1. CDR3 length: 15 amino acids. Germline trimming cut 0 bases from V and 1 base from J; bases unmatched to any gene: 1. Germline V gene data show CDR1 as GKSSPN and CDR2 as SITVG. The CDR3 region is CAWSLGQGGAETLYF. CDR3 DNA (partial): TGTGCCTGGAGTCTCGGACAGGGGGGTGCAGAA. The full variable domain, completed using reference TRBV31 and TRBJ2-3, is AQTIHQWPVAEIKAVGSPLSLGCTIKGKSSPNLYWYWQATGGTLQQLFYSITVGQVESVVQLNLSASRPKDDQFILSTEKLLLSHSGFYLCAWSLGQGGAETLYFGSGTRLTVL.

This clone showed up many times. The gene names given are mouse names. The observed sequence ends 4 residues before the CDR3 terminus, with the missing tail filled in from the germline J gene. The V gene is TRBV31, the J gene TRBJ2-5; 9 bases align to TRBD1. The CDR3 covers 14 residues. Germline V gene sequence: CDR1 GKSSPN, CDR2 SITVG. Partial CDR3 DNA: TGTGCCTGGAGTCTAGGGACAGGGACCGAC. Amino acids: CAWSLGTGTD. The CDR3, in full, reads CAWSLGTGTDTQYF.

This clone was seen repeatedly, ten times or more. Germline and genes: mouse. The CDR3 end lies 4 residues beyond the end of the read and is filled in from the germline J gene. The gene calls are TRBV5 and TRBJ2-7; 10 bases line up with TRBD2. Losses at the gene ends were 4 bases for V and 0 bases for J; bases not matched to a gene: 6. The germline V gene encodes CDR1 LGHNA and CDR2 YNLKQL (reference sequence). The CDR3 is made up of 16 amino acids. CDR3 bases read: TGTGCCAGCAGCCGCCACTGGGGGGGTAGCTCCTAT. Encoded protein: CASSRHWGGSSY. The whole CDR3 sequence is CASSRHWGGSSYEQYF.

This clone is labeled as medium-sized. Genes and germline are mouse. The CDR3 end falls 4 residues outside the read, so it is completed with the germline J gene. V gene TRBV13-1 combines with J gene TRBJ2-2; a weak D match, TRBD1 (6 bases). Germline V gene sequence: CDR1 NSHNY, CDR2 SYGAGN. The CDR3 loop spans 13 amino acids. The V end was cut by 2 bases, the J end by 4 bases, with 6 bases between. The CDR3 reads CASSEGGTGQLYF. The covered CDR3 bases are TGTGCCAGCAGTGAAGGGGGCACCGGG.

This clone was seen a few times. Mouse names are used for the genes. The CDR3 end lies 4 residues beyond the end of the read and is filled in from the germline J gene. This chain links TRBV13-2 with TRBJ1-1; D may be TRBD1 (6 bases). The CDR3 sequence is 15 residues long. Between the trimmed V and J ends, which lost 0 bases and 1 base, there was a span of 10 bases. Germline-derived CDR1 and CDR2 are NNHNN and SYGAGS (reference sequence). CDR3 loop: CASGDAAGQNTEVFF. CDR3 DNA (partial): TGTGCCAGCGGTGATGCAGCGGGACAAAACACA.

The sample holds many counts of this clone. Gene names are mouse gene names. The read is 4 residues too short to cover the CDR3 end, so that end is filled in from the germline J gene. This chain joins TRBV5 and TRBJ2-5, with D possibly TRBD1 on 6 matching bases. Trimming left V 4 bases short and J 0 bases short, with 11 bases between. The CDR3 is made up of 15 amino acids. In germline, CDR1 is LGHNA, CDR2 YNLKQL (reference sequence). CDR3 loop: CASSPRTVNQDTQYF. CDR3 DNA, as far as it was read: TGTGCCAGCAGCCCACGGACAGTTAACCAAGAC.

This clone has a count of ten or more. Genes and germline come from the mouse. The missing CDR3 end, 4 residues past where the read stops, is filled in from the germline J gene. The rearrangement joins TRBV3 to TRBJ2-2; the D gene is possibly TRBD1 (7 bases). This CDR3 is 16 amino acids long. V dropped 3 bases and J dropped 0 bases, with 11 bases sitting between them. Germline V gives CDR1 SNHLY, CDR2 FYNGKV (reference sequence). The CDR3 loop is CASSLGGQSNTGQLYF. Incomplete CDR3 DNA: TGTGCCAGCAGCTTGGGGGGACAGTCAAACACCGGG. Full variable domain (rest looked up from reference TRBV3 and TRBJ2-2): GPKVLQIPSHQIIDMGQMVTLNCDPVSNHLYFYWYKQILGQQMEFLVNFYNGKVMEKSKLFKDQFSVERPDGSYFTLKIQPTALEDSAVYFCASSLGGQSNTGQLYFGEGSKLTVL.

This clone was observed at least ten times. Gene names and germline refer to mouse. The sequenced part of the CDR3 DNA is TGTGCCAGCGGTGACAGCTACCAAGAC. Protein sequence: CASGDSYQD. The entire CDR3 protein is CASGDSYQDTQYF. The V gene is TRBV13-2, the J gene TRBJ2-5; D is uncertain. Sequencing ends 4 residues short of the CDR3 end; the germline J gene provides the rest. V dropped 2 bases and J dropped 1 base, with 5 bases sitting between them. From germline, CDR1 is NNHNN and CDR2 SYGAGS (reference sequence). This CDR3 spans 13 amino acids.

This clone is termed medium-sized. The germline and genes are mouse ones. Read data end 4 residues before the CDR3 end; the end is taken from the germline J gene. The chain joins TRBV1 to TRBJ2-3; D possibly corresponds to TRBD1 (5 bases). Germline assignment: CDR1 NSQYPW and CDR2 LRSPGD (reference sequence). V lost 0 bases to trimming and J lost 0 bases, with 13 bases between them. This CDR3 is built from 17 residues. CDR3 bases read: TGCACCTGCAGTGCAGATGAAGGGGATTGGAGTGCAGAA. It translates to CTCSADEGDWSAE. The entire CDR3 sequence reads CTCSADEGDWSAETLYF.

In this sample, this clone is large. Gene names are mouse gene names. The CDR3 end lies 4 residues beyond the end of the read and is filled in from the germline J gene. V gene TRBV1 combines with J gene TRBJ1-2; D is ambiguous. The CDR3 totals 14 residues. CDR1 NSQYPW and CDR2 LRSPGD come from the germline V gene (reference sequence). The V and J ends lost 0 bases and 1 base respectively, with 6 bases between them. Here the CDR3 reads CTCSADAENSDYTF. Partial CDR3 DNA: TGCACCTGCAGTGCAGATGCAGAAAACTCC.

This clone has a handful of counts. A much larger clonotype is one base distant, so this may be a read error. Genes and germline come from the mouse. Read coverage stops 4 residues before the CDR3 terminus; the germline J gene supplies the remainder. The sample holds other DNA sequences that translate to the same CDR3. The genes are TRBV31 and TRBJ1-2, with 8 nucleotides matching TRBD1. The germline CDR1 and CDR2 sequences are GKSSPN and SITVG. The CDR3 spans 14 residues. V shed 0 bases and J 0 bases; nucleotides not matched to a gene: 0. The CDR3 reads CAWSLDRANSDYTF. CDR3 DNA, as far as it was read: TGTGCCTGGAGTCTGGACAGGGCAAACTCC.

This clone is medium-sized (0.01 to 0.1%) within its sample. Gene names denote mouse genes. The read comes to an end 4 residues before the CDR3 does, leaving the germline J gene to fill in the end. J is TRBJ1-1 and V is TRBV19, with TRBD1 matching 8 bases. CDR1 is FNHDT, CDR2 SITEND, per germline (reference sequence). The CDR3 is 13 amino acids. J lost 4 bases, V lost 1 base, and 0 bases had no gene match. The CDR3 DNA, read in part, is TGTGCCAGCAGTATAACAGGGGGCACA. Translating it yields CASSITGGT. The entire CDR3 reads CASSITGGTEVFF.

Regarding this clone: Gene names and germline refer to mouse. CDR3 DNA (partial): TGTGCCAGCGGTGATATTGGACAGTAT. Translated, it gives CASGDIGQY. The full CDR3 protein is CASGDIGQYEQYF. The chain joins TRBV13-2 to TRBJ2-7, with TRBD1 as a possible D gene (6 bases). The read stops 4 residues short of the end of the CDR3; the missing end is completed from the germline J gene. The length of the CDR3 is 13 residues. CDR1 and CDR2 from the germline V gene are NNHNN and SYGAGS (reference sequence).

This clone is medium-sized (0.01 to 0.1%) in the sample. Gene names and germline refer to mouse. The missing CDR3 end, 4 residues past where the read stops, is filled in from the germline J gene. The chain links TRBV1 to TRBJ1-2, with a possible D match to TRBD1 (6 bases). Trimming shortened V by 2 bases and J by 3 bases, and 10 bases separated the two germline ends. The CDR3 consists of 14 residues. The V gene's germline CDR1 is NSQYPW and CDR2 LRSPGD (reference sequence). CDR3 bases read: TGCACCTGCAGTGCACAGGGGAGGGACTCC. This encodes CTCSAQGRDS. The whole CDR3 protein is CTCSAQGRDSDYTF.

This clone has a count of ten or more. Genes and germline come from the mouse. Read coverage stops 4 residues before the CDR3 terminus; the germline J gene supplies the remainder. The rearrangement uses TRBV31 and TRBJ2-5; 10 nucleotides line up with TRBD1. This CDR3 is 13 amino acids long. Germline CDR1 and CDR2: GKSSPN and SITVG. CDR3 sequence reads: CAWSWDRGDTQYF. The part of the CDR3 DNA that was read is TGTGCCTGGAGTTGGGACAGGGGAGAC.

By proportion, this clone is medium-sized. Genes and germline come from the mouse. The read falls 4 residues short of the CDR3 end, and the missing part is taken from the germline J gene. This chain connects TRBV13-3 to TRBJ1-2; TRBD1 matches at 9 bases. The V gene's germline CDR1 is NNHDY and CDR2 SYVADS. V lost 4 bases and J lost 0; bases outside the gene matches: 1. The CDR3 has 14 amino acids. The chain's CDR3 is CASSRTGANSDYTF. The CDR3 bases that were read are TGTGCCAGCAGTCGGACAGGGGCAAACTCC.

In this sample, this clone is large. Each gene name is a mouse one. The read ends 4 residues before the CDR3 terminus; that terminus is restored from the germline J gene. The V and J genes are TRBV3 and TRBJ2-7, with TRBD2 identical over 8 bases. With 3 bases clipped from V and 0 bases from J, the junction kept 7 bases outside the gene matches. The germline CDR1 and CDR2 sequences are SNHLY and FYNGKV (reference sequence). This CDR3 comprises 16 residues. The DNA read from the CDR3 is TGTGCCAGCAGCTTCCTCTGGGGGGCGAGCTCCTAT. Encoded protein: CASSFLWGASSY. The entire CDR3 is CASSFLWGASSYEQYF.

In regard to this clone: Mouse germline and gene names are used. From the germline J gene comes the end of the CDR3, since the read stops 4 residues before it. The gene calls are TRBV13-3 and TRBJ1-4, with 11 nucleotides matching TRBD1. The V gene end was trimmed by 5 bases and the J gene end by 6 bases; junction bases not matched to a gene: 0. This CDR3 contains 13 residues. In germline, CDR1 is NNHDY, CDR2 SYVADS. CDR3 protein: CASRDRGHERLFF. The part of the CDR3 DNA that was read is TGTGCCAGCAGGGACAGGGGGCACGAA.

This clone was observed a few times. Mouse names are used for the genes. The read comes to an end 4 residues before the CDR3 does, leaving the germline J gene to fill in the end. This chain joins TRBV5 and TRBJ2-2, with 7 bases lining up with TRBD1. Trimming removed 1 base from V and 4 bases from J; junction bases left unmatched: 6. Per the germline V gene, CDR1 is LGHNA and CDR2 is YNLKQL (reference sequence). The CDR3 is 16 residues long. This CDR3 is CASSQVQGWGTGQLYF. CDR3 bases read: TGTGCCAGCAGCCAAGTACAGGGGTGGGGCACCGGG.

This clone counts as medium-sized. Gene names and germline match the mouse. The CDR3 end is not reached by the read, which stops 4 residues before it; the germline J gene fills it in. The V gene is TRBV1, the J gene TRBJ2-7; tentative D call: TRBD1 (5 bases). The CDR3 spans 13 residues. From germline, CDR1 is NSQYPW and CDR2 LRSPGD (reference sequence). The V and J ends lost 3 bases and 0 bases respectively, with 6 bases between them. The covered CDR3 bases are TGCACCTGCAGTGCGGACATCTCCTAT. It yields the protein CTCSADISY. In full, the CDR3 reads CTCSADISYEQYF.

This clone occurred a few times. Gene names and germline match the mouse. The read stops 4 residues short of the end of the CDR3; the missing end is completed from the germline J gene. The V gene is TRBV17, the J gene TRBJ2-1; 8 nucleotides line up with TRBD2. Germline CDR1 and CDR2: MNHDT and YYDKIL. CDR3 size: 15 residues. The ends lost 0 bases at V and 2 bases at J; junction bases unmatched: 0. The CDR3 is CASSRETGDYAEQFF. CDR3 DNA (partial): TGTGCTAGCAGTAGAGAGACTGGGGACTATGCT.